This T cell receptor (beta chain) was observed in a study of blood T cell repertoires in COVID-19. Study context: The cDNA or gDNA used as material had been derived from T cells, B-cell-depleted T cells, or PBMCs.

Enrollees, about 18 to 95 years old, lived in about two dozen US areas. Which cohort a participant joined came from the clinical history participants gave. The recovered donors of Cohort 3 showed two negative PCRs, clearance, or symptom resolution. This CDR3 is 15 amino acids long. V lost 0 bases, J lost 1 base, and 9 bases lay in between. In germline, CDR1 is SGHRS, CDR2 YFSETQ. Profiling relied on immunoSEQ multiplex PCR, and the TCRdb table lists in-frame clones only, not all of them. Here the sample spans about 180,000 clones, about 84% being singletons. The chain employs TRBV5-1 and TRBJ2-3; D perhaps matches TRBD1 (5 bases). The sample comprised PBMCs or T cells enriched from blood (not recorded which). This TCR derives from a woman aged 25-40 years who had recovered from COVID-19. The CDR3 nucleotides read TGCGCCAGCAGCTTGGTAGAAGGGGGCACAGATACGCAGTATTTT. Translated, it gives CASSLVEGGTDTQYF.